This entry features one TCR beta chain sequence. Its specificity is unknown. Produced via immunoSEQ multiplex PCR; TCRdb's table is partial and in-frame only. The sample shows some 150,000 clones, around 90% of them seen only once. The sample belongs to a study of T cell responses to AZD1222 COVID-19 vaccine. Study outcomes and limitations: Repertoire sampling happened only post peak T cell response.

This specimen was peripheral blood, taken on day 0 of AZD1222 vaccination. This receptor was obtained from an adult in good health.

The CDR3 spells CASSVGSEEKLFF. CDR3 DNA: TGTGCCAGCAGCGTAGGTTCGGAAGAAAAACTGTTTTTT. The chain couples TRBV9 to TRBJ1-4; D not certain. CDR3 length equals 13 residues. V lost 0 bases and J 8 bases, leaving 8 bases between the germline ends. Germline lookup yields CDR1 SGDLS and CDR2 YYNGEE.